This T cell receptor (beta chain) is from a study of PD-L1 blockade in urothelial cancer. About the study: Patients started atezolizumab around 2014, 1,200 mg intravenously every 3 weeks. Patients with male sex and bladder-origin urothelial cancer accounted for about 85% of the roughly 30 enrolled. Samples came from 3 weeks, at the second dose, and 6 weeks into treatment.

The time point was: peripheral blood 6 weeks after treatment start. The table lists this clone with a count of one. TCRdb's copy holds only in-frame clones and misses some; the assay was immunoSEQ multiplex PCR. The sample includes around 30,000 clones, about 85% of them seen just once. The source is an older man with urothelial cancer. This specimen consisted of PBMCs, obtained around atezolizumab (anti-PD-L1) treatment.

CDR3 loop: CASSQDVTGGPQHF. The CDR3 DNA follows: TGCGCCAGCAGCCAAGACGTGACGGGGGGGCCCCAGCATTTT. The V and J genes are TRBV4-1 and TRBJ1-5; D possibly corresponds to TRBD1 (5 bases). CDR3 length: 14 amino acids. The germline V gene encodes CDR1 MGHRA and CDR2 YSYEKL. Trimming pared 0 bases from V and 9 bases from J, leaving 12 bases between.